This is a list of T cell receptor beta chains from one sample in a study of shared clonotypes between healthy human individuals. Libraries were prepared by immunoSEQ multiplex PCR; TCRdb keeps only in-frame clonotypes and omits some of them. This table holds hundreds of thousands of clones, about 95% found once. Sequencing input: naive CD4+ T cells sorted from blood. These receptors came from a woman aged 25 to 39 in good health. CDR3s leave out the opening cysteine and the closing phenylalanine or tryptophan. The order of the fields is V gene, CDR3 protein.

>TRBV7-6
ASSLAGTGEGEQF
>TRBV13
ASSPPSRSYEQY
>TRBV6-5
ASSVDRGSNQPQH
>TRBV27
ASSPRLQDEQF
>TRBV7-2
ASSFLLGERSTDTQY
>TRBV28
ASSQYSSKSYEQY
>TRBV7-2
ASSPSSWELREQY
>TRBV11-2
ASSSKAGTGGETQY
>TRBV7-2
ASSSLQGTHEQY
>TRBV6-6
ASSYSFPGYT
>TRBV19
ASSRNGVDYGYT
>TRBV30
AWKPAGTTRNPYEQY
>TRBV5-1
ASSSTENEKLF
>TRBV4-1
ASSQLRAGSEKLF
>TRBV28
ASQDSAATYGYT
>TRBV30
AWNRRGEQPQH
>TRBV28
ASSPRTSGRVNTDTQY
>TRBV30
AWSAGTGRAEAF
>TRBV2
ASSPDRNNEQF
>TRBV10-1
ASSGKTDFPNTEAF
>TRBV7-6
ASSLVPAGSGNTIY
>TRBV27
ASSYPPRREGFETQY
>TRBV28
ASSPGDKNQPQH
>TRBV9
ASSVGAGAYNEQF
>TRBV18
ASSPGGGVDPEAF
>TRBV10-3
AIRALAENTGELF
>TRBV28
ASSSGGAVSYEQY
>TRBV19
ASSQQLSTDTQY
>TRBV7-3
ASSSGGRGTDTQY
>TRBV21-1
ASSKAGQVRYEQY
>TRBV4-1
ASSQDRRRGTNQPQH
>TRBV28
ASTPWGNVVEQY
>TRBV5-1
ASSPDPNTEAF
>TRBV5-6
ASSLDMDRDEKLF
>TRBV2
ASNRDRGRTGELF
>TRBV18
ASTPPGQGNTEAF
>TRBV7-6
ASSLAAFEGNEQY
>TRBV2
ASSESTDTQY
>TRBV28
ASRSPRDRGNTEAF
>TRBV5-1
ASSLVAGGFYSPLH
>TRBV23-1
ASSQDIKNIQY
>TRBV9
ASSVGLARRGEQY
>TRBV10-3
AISEDGFQQY
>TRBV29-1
SVGPSESNEKLF
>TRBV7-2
ASSLAQGLAGANEQF
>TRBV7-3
ASSLLAGHTDTQY
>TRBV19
ASSRGLNTEAF
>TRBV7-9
ASTFQENTEAF
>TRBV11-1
ASSLFETQY
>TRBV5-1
ASSWGQGGNTIY
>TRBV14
ASSQSPVSYEQY
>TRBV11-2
ASSLVEGQYGYT
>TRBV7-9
ASSLDRYGYT
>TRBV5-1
ASSFALDSFNTEAF
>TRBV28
ASSLGDHEQY
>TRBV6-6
ASSTGQGWIFYGYT
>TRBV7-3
ASSLQPMGLAGYEQY